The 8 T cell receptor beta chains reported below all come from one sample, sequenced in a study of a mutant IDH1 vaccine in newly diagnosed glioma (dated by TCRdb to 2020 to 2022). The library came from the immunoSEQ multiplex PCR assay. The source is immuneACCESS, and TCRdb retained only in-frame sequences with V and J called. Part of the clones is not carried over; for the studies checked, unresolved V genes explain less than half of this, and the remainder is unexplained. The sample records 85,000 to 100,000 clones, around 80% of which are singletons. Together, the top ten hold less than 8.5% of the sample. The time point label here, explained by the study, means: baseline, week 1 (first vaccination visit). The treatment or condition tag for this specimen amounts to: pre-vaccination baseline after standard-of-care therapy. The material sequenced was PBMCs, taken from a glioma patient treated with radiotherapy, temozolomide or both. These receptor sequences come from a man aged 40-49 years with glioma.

The CDR3, as DNA: TGTGCCAGCAGCTCGGCGGCCGGGGGCAACACCGGGGAGCTGTTTTTT. Its protein product is CASSSAAGGNTGELFF. The genes are TRBV5-4 and TRBJ2-2; D possibly matches TRBD1 or TRBD2 (6 bases each). Germline V lookup: CDR1 SGHNT, CDR2 YYREEE (reference sequence). Trimming cost V 3 bases and J 2 bases, with 14 bases left between them. CDR3 size: 16 residues.

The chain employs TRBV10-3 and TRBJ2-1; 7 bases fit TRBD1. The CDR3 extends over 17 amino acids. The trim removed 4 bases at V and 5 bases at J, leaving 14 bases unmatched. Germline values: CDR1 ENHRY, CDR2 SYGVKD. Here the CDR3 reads CAISGTPRGQEDNEQFF. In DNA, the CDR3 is TGTGCCATCAGTGGTACCCCCCGCGGACAGGAGGACAATGAGCAGTTCTTC.

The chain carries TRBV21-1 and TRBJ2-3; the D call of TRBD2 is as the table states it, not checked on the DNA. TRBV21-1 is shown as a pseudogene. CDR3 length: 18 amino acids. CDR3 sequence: CASSKGRVAGGGADTQYF. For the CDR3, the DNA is TGTGCCAGCAGCAAAGGCAGGGTAGCGGGGGGAGGGGCAGATACGCAGTATTTT.

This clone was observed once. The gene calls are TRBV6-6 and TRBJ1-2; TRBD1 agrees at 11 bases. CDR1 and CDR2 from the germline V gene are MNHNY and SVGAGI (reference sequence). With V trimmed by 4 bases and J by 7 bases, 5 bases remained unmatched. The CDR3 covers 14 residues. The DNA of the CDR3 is TGTGCCAGCAGTTCTTGGACAGGGGGCGGTGGCTACACCTTC. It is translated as CASSSWTGGGGYTF.

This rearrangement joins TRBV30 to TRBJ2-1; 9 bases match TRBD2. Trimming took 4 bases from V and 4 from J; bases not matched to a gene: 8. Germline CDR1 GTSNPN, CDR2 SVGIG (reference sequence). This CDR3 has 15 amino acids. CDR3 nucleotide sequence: TGTGCCTGGATGGGAGCGGGAGGTTTTTACAATGAGCAGTTCTTC. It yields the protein CAWMGAGGFYNEQFF.

The chain's CDR3 is CASRDRVSLHF. CDR3 nucleotide sequence: TGTGCCAGCAGGGACAGGGTATCCCTCCACTTT. V and J are TRBV6-5 and TRBJ1-6; 8 nucleotides align to TRBD1. The CDR3 extends over 11 amino acids. Germline lookup yields CDR1 MNHEY and CDR2 SVGAGI. V lost 6 bases, J lost 14 bases, and 3 bases stayed unmatched.

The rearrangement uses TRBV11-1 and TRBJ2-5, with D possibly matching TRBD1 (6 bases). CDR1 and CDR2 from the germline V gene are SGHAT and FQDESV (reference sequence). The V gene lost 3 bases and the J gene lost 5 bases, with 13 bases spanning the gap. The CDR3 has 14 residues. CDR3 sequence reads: CASSLGGRGETQYF. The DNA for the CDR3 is TGTGCCAGCAGCTTGGGTGGCAGGGGTGAGACCCAGTACTTC.

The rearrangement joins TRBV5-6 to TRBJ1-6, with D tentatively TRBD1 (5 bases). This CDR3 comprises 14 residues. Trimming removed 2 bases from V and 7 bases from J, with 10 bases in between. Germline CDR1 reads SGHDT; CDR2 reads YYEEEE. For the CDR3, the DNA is TGTGCCAGCAGCTTACAGGTTCCGAATTCACCCCTCCACTTT. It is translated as CASSLQVPNSPLHF. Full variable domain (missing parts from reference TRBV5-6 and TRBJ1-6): DAGVTQSPTHLIKTRGQQVTLRCSPKSGHDTVSWYQQALGQGPQFIFQYYEEEERQRGNFPDRFSGHQFPNYSSELNVNALLLGDSALYLCASSLQVPNSPLHFGNGTRLTVT.